The rows below give T cell receptor beta chains drawn from one sample of a study of T cell responses to AZD1222 COVID-19 vaccine. The repertoire was sequenced with immunoSEQ multiplex PCR; TCRdb's copy has only in-frame clones and lacks some. The repertoire consists of roughly 180,000 clones, with approximately 93% occurring once and the leading ten covering nearly 3.5%. Sequencing used peripheral blood, obtained 28 days after the second AZD1222 dose. The origin of the receptors is an adult who received the AZD1222 COVID-19 vaccine. Each CDR3 is given with its conserved first and last residue. A D gene is named only where the DNA matches it firmly.

v_gene	j_gene	d_gene	CDR3aa	CDR3nt
TRBV5-1	TRBJ1-4	NA	CASSPGRTTFANEKLFF	TGCGCCAGCAGCCCGGGGCGGACAACCTTCGCTAATGAAAAACTGTTTTTT
TRBV10-2	TRBJ2-7	TRBD1	CATSGTGISYEQYF	TGCGCCACCTCCGGGACAGGGATCTCCTACGAGCAGTACTTC
TRBV25-1	TRBJ2-5	NA	CASREGAQETQYF	TGTGCCAGCAGGGAGGGGGCTCAAGAGACCCAGTACTTC
TRBV4-2	TRBJ2-7	NA	CASSQDRLSYEQYF	TGTGCCAGCAGCCAAGATCGACTCTCCTACGAGCAGTACTTC
TRBV19	TRBJ2-7	TRBD1	CASSIQGAVYEQYF	TGTGCCAGTAGTATACAGGGGGCAGTCTACGAGCAGTACTTC
TRBV7-3	TRBJ2-3	NA	CASSLRSPDTQYF	TGTGCCAGCAGCTTAAGGTCCCCAGATACGCAGTATTTT
TRBV10-3	TRBJ2-1	TRBD2	CAISSGTSDEQFF	TGTGCCATCAGTTCCGGGACTAGCGATGAGCAGTTCTTC
TRBV5-1	TRBJ2-3	NA	CASSLTKDTQYF	TGCGCCAGCAGCTTAACCAAGGATACGCAGTATTTT
TRBV10-3	TRBJ2-1	NA	CAISGELGLEQFF	TGTGCCATCAGCGGCGAGTTAGGACTCGAACAGTTCTTC
TRBV5-1	TRBJ1-3	NA	CASSLGLGEQAIYF	TGCGCCAGCAGCTTGGGGCTCGGGGAGCAGGCCATATATTTT
TRBV11-2	TRBJ2-1	TRBD2	CASSPLAGGPNEQFF	TGTGCCAGCAGCCCACTAGCGGGAGGGCCCAATGAGCAGTTCTTC